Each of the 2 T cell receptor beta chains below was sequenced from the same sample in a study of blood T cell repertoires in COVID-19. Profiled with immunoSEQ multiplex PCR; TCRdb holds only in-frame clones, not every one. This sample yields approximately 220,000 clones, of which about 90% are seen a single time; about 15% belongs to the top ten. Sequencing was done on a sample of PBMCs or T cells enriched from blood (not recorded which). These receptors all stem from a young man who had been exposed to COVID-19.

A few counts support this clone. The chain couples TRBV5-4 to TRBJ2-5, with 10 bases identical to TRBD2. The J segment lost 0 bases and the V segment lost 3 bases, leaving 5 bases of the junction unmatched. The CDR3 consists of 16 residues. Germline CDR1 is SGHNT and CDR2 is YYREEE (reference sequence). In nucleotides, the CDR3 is TGTGCCAGCAGCTCCCTAGCGGGGGAATACCAAGAGACCCAGTACTTC. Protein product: CASSSLAGEYQETQYF.

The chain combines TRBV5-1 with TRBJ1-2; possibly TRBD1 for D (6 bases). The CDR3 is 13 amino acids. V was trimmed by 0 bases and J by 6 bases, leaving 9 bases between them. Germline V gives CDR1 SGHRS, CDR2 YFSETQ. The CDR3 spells CASSLARGDGYTF. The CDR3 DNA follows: TGCGCCAGCAGCTTGGCCAGGGGCGATGGCTACACCTTC. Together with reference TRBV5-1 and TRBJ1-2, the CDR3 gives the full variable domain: KAGVTQTPRYLIKTRGQQVTLSCSPISGHRSVSWYQQTPGQGLQFLFEYFSETQRNKGNFPGRFSGRQFSNSRSEMNVSTLELGDSALYLCASSLARGDGYTFGSGTRLTVV.